The clone carrying this T cell receptor beta chain appeared a few times. Its antigen is as yet unknown. V was shortened by 5 bases and J by 5 bases, with 9 bases between the two germline ends. The CDR3 contains 13 residues. Looked up from germline, CDR1 is SEHNR and CDR2 is FQNEAQ (reference sequence). Each TCR cDNA library carried sample-specific barcodes on both ends. TCRdb called the 5' RACE reads again in MiXCR, with one record for every CDR3 protein. The sample shows 350,000 to 400,000 distinct CDR3 sequences, roughly 28% of them seen only once. This sample is drawn from a study of identical twins' blood T cells. Whole-study findings and limits: Out-of-frame TCRbeta clonotypes reportedly had markedly more similar V usage in twins than unrelated donors. Twin similarity might stem from environmental factors, not only genetics. Each donor's most abundant TCRbeta clonotypes shared more CDR3 sequences with her twin than unrelated donors.

The chain has TRBV7-9 and TRBJ1-4; D remains ambiguous. The material sequenced was PBMCs. This TCR was recovered from a woman aged 18 to 55 in good health. CDR3 amino acids: CASSGGINEKLFF. For the CDR3, the DNA is TGTGCCAGCAGCGGAGGTATAAATGAAAAACTGTTTTTT.